This T cell receptor beta chain stems from a study of vaccination and CD4 T cells after COVID-19. The table lists this clonotype with a few counts. No antigen is known for it. This sample's treatment: approximately nine-day PBMC culture with coronavirus spike peptide pools or control peptides (ViraFEST assay). V dropped 3 bases and J dropped 3 bases, with 9 bases sitting between them. The CDR3 has 14 amino acids. Germline V gene data show CDR1 as SGHTA and CDR2 as FQGNSA. Oncomine TCR Beta short-read sequencing was applied to DNA from cultured CD4+ T cells. In TCRdb, the PCR reads were re-called with MiXCR into one record per CDR3 protein. The sample shows around 11,000 distinct CDR3 sequences, 40% to 50% of them seen only once.

The sequence derives from a human donor who had recovered from COVID-19. V and J are TRBV7-2 and TRBJ1-5; the D gene is possibly TRBD1 (5 bases). The sequenced sample consisted of CD4+ T cells from blood, cultured in vitro. CDR3 sequence: CASSLSGYNQPQHF. CDR3 bases: TGTGCCAGCAGCTTGTCAGGGTACAATCAGCCCCAGCATTTT.